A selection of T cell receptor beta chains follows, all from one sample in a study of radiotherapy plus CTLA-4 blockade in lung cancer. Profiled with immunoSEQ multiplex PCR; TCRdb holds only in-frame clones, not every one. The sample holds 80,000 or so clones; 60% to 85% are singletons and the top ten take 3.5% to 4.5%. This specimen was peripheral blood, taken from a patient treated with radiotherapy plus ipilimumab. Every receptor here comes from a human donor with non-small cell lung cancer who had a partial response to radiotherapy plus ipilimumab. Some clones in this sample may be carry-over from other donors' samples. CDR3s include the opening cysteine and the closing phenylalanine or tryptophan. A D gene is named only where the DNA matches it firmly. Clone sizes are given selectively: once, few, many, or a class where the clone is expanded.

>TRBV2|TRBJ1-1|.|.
TGTGCCAGCACCCGCAGGGGATGGATGAACACTGAAGCTTTCTTT
CASTRRGWMNTEAFF
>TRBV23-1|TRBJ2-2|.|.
TGCGCCAGCAGTCAACAGGGCTACCATGGGAACACCGGGGAGCTGTTTTTT
CASSQQGYHGNTGELFF
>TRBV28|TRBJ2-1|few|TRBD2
TGTGCCAGCACGAGTAGCGGGTCCCCTTCCTCTTACAATGAGCAGTTCTTC
CASTSSGSPSSYNEQFF
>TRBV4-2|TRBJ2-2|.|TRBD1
TGTGCCAGCAGTTCCGGGACAGGGATAAGCACCGGGGAGCTGTTTTTT
CASSSGTGISTGELFF
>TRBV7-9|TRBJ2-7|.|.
TGTGCCAGCAGCTTCGGTCCGCCTGACGAGCAGTACTTC
CASSFGPPDEQYF
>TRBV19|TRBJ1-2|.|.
TGTGCCAGTAGCCGACAAATGAACTATGGCTACACCTTC
CASSRQMNYGYTF
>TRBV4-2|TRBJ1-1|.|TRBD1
TGTGCCAGCAGCCAAGAAAGGGGGACAGGGGATGCGGCTTTCTTT
CASSQERGTGDAAFF
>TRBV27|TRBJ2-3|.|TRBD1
TGTGCCAGCAGTCTGGGCAGGGGGCGCGCAGATACGCAGTATTTT
CASSLGRGRADTQYF
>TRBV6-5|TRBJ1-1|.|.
TGTGCCAGCAGCCAGACACAGAACACTGAAGCTTTCTTT
CASSQTQNTEAFF
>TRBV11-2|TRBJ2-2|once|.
TGTGCCAGCCGGGGAGTCAACACCGGGGAGCTGTTTTTT
CASRGVNTGELFF
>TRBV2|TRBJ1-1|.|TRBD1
TGTGCCAGCAGTTCACAGGGGACCCCGAGTAACACTGAAGCTTTCTTT
CASSSQGTPSNTEAFF
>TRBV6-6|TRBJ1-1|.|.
TGTGCCAGCCAGGGGAACACTGAAGCTTTCTTT
CASQGNTEAFF
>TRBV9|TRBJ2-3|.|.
TGTGCCAGCAGCGACCTATATACGCAGTATTTT
CASSDLYTQYF
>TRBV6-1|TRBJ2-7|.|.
TGTGCCAGTAGAGGATTCTCCCTTACCTACGAGCAGTACTTC
CASRGFSLTYEQYF
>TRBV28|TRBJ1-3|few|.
TGTGCCAGCACCACCGGGGGAAGCTCTGGAAACACCATATATTTT
CASTTGGSSGNTIYF
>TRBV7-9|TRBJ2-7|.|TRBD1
TGTGCCAGCAGCTTCGGGACAGTTAACTACGAGCAGTACTTC
CASSFGTVNYEQYF
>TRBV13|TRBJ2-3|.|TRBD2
TGTGCCAGCAGCTCCGGGACTAGCGGGAGAAGGGGAACGCAGTATTTT
CASSSGTSGRRGTQYF
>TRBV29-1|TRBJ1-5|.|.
TGCAGCGGGTCCCCAGGCAGAAATCAGCCCCAGCATTTT
CSGSPGRNQPQHF
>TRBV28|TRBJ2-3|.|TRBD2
TGTGCCAGCAGTCTCACCCGACTAGCGGGAACAGATACGCAGTATTTT
CASSLTRLAGTDTQYF
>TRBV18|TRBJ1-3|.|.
TGTGCCAGCTCACCAGGAGAAGGTGGAAACACCATATATTTT
CASSPGEGGNTIYF
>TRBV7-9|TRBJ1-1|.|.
TGTGCCAGCAGCCCCCCAGGCAGAGCCCTGGGAGCTTTCTTT
CASSPPGRALGAFF
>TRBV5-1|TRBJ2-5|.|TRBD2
TGCGCCAGCAGCGCCGGGACTAGTGCTAGGAGAGAGACCCAGTACTTC
CASSAGTSARRETQYF
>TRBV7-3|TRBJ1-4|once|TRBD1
TGTGCCAGCAGCTTATACCCCTACAGGGGCAGTGCAACTAATGAAAAACTGTTTTTT
CASSLYPYRGSATNEKLFF
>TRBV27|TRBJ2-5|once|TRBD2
TGTGCCAGCAGTTTATCAGCGGGAGTCTGGGAGACCCAGTACTTC
CASSLSAGVWETQYF
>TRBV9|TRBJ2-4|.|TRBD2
TGTGCCAGCAGCCCCAGGGGACTAGCGGGCGGAGATAAAAACATTCAGTACTTC
CASSPRGLAGGDKNIQYF
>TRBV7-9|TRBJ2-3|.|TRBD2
TGTGCCAGCAGCCTTAGCGGGAGATTAACAGATACGCAGTATTTT
CASSLSGRLTDTQYF
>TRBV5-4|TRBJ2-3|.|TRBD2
TGTGCCAGCAGCTCTAGGCGACTAGCGGGAGGGGATACGCAGTATTTT
CASSSRRLAGGDTQYF